This TCR beta chain is from a study of cytomegalovirus exposure and HLA in healthy donors. Study outcomes and limitations: The authors reported that TCR beta sequences could predict HLA-A and HLA-B alleles. These predictions were accurate for most subjects in the first cohort. A later analysis linked roughly 17,000 TCR beta sequences to HLA alleles at 0.05 false discovery rate. Most TCR sequences were uncommon, yet certain public TCRs appeared in many donors. Researchers catalogued roughly 170 TCR beta chains as cytomegalovirus-associated.

Germline-derived CDR1 and CDR2 are MNHEY and SVGAGI. V lost 6 bases and J lost 8, with 16 bases in between. The CDR3 is 13 amino acids. This clone has more than one count but fewer than ten. Its specificity is unknown. Primers included in the PCR were 60 Vbeta and 13 Jbeta primers. Profiled with immunoSEQ multiplex PCR; TCRdb holds only in-frame clones, not every one. The repertoire holds 140,000 to 150,000 clones, with around 65% as singletons. The sequence derives from a woman aged 55-70 years in good health and CMV-seronegative. J is TRBJ1-2 and V is TRBV6-5; TRBD1 might be the D (5 bases). The sequenced material came from PBMCs. The CDR3 DNA sequence: TGTGCCAGCAGCAACCCCCTGCGGGGCGGCTACACCTTC. This sequence encodes CASSNPLRGGYTF.